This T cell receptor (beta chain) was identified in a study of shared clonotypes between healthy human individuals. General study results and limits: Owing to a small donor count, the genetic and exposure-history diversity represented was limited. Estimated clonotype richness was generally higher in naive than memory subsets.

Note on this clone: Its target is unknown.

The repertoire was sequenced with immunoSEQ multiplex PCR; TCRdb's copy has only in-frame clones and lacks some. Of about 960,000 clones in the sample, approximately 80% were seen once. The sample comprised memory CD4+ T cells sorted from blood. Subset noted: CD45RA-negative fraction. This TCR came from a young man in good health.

CDR3 loop: CASSQDWAPGSPGNTIYF. CDR3 sequence (DNA): TGCGCCAGCAGCCAAGATTGGGCGCCAGGGAGCCCTGGAAACACCATATATTTT. The chain joins TRBV4-1 to TRBJ1-3; a weak D match, TRBD1 (5 bases). The CDR3 runs 18 residues. Per germline, CDR1 MGHRA and CDR2 YSYEKL. V was shortened by 0 bases and J by 2 bases, with 17 bases between the two germline ends.